This T cell receptor beta chain was obtained from a study of blood T cell repertoires in COVID-19. Study summary: Specimens from acute and convalescent COVID-19 originated in the United States, Italy and Spain.

TCRdb's table, derived via immunoSEQ multiplex PCR, lists solely in-frame clones and lacks some. The table has about 310,000 clones, roughly 85% seen once. This CDR3 is 16 amino acids long. The germline V gene has CDR1 SGHTA and CDR2 FQGNSA. With 3 bases clipped from V and 5 bases from J, the junction kept 9 bases outside the gene matches. Specimen: PBMCs or T cells enriched from blood (not recorded which). This TCR was sampled from a woman younger than 45 who had been exposed to COVID-19. This chain links TRBV7-2 with TRBJ2-3; 9 bases align to TRBD2. CDR3 sequence reads: CASSLGLAGVGDTQYF. The CDR3 bases are TGTGCCAGCAGCTTGGGGTTAGCGGGAGTTGGAGATACGCAGTATTTT.